These T cell receptor beta chains were read from a single sample in a study of blood T cell repertoires in COVID-19. Assay: immunoSEQ multiplex PCR; the TCRdb copy retains only in-frame clones and omits some. The data hold over 60,000 clones, with about 76% observed a single time. The sample comprised peripheral blood. The receptors originated from a human donor in a cohort sampled during active COVID-19. Both conserved end residues are part of each CDR3. The order of the fields is J gene, V gene, clone size, D gene, CDR3 length, CDR3 DNA, CDR3 protein. The D gene is left open where the match is weak. Size values are once, few and many counts, or a class for expanded clones, and some rows have none.

J gene: TRBJ2-5
V gene: TRBV24-1
clone size: .
D gene: TRBD1
CDR3 length: 16
CDR3 DNA: TGTGCCACCAGTGATTTGAAGGGGGCGGGTCAAGAGACCCAGTACTTC
CDR3 protein: CATSDLKGAGQETQYF

J gene: TRBJ2-3
V gene: TRBV5-6
clone size: once
D gene: .
CDR3 length: 14
CDR3 DNA: TGTGCCAGCACCCTGATGAGGAGCACAGATACGCAGTATTTT
CDR3 protein: CASTLMRSTDTQYF

J gene: TRBJ2-3
V gene: TRBV2
clone size: .
D gene: TRBD2
CDR3 length: 17
CDR3 DNA: TGTGCCAGCAGTGGCACTAGCGGGGGGGCGGGCACAGATACGCAGTATTTT
CDR3 protein: CASSGTSGGAGTDTQYF

J gene: TRBJ1-2
V gene: TRBV19
clone size: .
D gene: TRBD1
CDR3 length: 12
CDR3 DNA: TGTGCCAGTAGGACGGACAGGGCGGGCTACACCTTC
CDR3 protein: CASRTDRAGYTF

J gene: TRBJ1-1
V gene: TRBV10-3
clone size: .
D gene: .
CDR3 length: 13
CDR3 DNA: TGTGCCATCAGAGAAGACAAGAGCTCTGAAGCTTTCTTT
CDR3 protein: CAIREDKSSEAFF

J gene: TRBJ1-2
V gene: TRBV2
clone size: .
D gene: TRBD1
CDR3 length: 14
CDR3 DNA: TGTGCCAGCACTTTCACAGGGGGCGGAGATGGCTACACCTTC
CDR3 protein: CASTFTGGGDGYTF

J gene: TRBJ2-3
V gene: TRBV5-1
clone size: .
D gene: .
CDR3 length: 15
CDR3 DNA: TGCGCCAGCAGCCCCGGGGTATCCCGCACAGATACGCAGTATTTT
CDR3 protein: CASSPGVSRTDTQYF

J gene: TRBJ2-3
V gene: TRBV7-7
clone size: .
D gene: TRBD2
CDR3 length: 16
CDR3 DNA: TGTGCTAGCAGCTTAGGTAGCGGGGGCAGGACAGATACGCAGTATTTT
CDR3 protein: CASSLGSGGRTDTQYF

J gene: TRBJ2-1
V gene: TRBV9
clone size: .
D gene: TRBD1
CDR3 length: 13
CDR3 DNA: TGTGCCAGCAGCCCGAGGACAGGCTATGAGCAGTTCTTC
CDR3 protein: CASSPRTGYEQFF

J gene: TRBJ2-3
V gene: TRBV3-1/TRBV3-2
clone size: .
D gene: TRBD2
CDR3 length: 17
CDR3 DNA: TGTGCCAGCAGCCCCCAGCGGGGGGGGAGGGCCAGTGATACGCAGTATTTT
CDR3 protein: CASSPQRGGRASDTQYF

J gene: TRBJ2-2
V gene: TRBV9
clone size: .
D gene: TRBD1
CDR3 length: 15
CDR3 DNA: TGTGCCAGCAGCAAGACGACAGGGGGCGACGGGGAGCTGTTTTTT
CDR3 protein: CASSKTTGGDGELFF

J gene: TRBJ2-1
V gene: TRBV20-1
clone size: few
D gene: .
CDR3 length: 14
CDR3 DNA: TGCAGTGCTAGTCCCCAGGGCTCCTACAATGAGCAGTTCTTC
CDR3 protein: CSASPQGSYNEQFF

J gene: TRBJ2-1
V gene: TRBV6-5
clone size: .
D gene: .
CDR3 length: 13
CDR3 DNA: TGTGCCAGCCGCCCCCGGTCCTACAATGAGCAGTTCTTC
CDR3 protein: CASRPRSYNEQFF

J gene: TRBJ1-5
V gene: TRBV2
clone size: .
D gene: .
CDR3 length: 14
CDR3 DNA: TGTGCCAGCAGTAGGAGGAATAGCAATCAGCCCCAGCATTTT
CDR3 protein: CASSRRNSNQPQHF

J gene: TRBJ2-7
V gene: TRBV28
clone size: .
D gene: TRBD2
CDR3 length: 13
CDR3 DNA: TGTGCCAGCAACCTAGCGGTTATGGGGGAGCAGTACTTC
CDR3 protein: CASNLAVMGEQYF

J gene: TRBJ2-3
V gene: TRBV5-1
clone size: many
D gene: TRBD2
CDR3 length: 15
CDR3 DNA: TGCGCCAGCAGCTTGGAAGCGGGGGGCACAGATACGCAGTATTTT
CDR3 protein: CASSLEAGGTDTQYF

J gene: TRBJ2-1
V gene: TRBV5-1
clone size: .
D gene: TRBD2
CDR3 length: 17
CDR3 DNA: TGCGCCAGCAGCTTGGGGGGTAGCGGGAGTTCCTACAATGAGCAGTTCTTC
CDR3 protein: CASSLGGSGSSYNEQFF

J gene: TRBJ1-6
V gene: TRBV10-2
clone size: .
D gene: .
CDR3 length: 13
CDR3 DNA: TGCGCCAGCAGTGAGTCTACAGGATCACCCCTCCACTTT
CDR3 protein: CASSESTGSPLHF

J gene: TRBJ2-3
V gene: TRBV5-4
clone size: .
D gene: .
CDR3 length: 15
CDR3 DNA: TGTGCCAGCAGCTCAGGGGGGCTTGGCACAGATACGCAGTATTTT
CDR3 protein: CASSSGGLGTDTQYF

J gene: TRBJ2-7
V gene: TRBV19
clone size: .
D gene: TRBD1
CDR3 length: 12
CDR3 DNA: TGTGCCAGTAGTTCAGGGGGCCGCGAGCAGTACTTC
CDR3 protein: CASSSGGREQYF

J gene: TRBJ2-3
V gene: TRBV28
clone size: .
D gene: .
CDR3 length: 13
CDR3 DNA: TGTGCCACAAGGAAGCGGTCCACAGATACGCAGTATTTT
CDR3 protein: CATRKRSTDTQYF

J gene: TRBJ2-7
V gene: TRBV30
clone size: .
D gene: .
CDR3 length: 12
CDR3 DNA: TGTGCCTGGAATCCTCTACAGGGCGAGCAGTACTTC
CDR3 protein: CAWNPLQGEQYF

J gene: TRBJ1-2
V gene: TRBV7-9
clone size: few
D gene: TRBD1
CDR3 length: 15
CDR3 DNA: TGTGCCAGCAGCTCGGGACAGGGTGGAGACTATGGCTACACCTTC
CDR3 protein: CASSSGQGGDYGYTF

J gene: TRBJ2-5
V gene: TRBV9
clone size: .
D gene: TRBD2
CDR3 length: 17
CDR3 DNA: TGTGCCAGCAGCAGTAGTGGGGACGGGAGGTACCAAGAGACCCAGTACTTC
CDR3 protein: CASSSSGDGRYQETQYF

J gene: TRBJ2-1
V gene: TRBV7-6
clone size: .
D gene: .
CDR3 length: 16
CDR3 DNA: TGTGCCAGCAGCTCAGGGATGCAGAACTCCTACAATGAGCAGTTCTTC
CDR3 protein: CASSSGMQNSYNEQFF

J gene: TRBJ2-3
V gene: TRBV28
clone size: .
D gene: .
CDR3 length: 17
CDR3 DNA: TGTGCCAGCAAGGACAGACCGAAAACCCATAGCACAGATACGCAGTATTTT
CDR3 protein: CASKDRPKTHSTDTQYF

J gene: TRBJ2-1
V gene: TRBV6-2/TRBV6-3
clone size: .
D gene: .
CDR3 length: 15
CDR3 DNA: TGTGCCAGCAGTTACTTGGGGGGGGCCAACAATGAGCAGTTCTTC
CDR3 protein: CASSYLGGANNEQFF

J gene: TRBJ1-5
V gene: TRBV27
clone size: .
D gene: .
CDR3 length: 14
CDR3 DNA: TGTGCCAGCAGTTATCAGGGGTCGCCTCAGCCCCAGCATTTT
CDR3 protein: CASSYQGSPQPQHF

J gene: TRBJ2-4
V gene: TRBV15
clone size: .
D gene: .
CDR3 length: 19
CDR3 DNA: TGTGCCACCAGCAGAGATTCGGCAGGGGCAGCACTAGCCAAAAACATTCAGTACTTC
CDR3 protein: CATSRDSAGAALAKNIQYF

J gene: TRBJ2-3
V gene: TRBV6-6
clone size: .
D gene: TRBD2
CDR3 length: 20
CDR3 DNA: TGTGCCAGCAGCCGGGGACTAGCGGGACAAGACCGCACTAGCACAGATACGCAGTATTTT
CDR3 protein: CASSRGLAGQDRTSTDTQYF

J gene: TRBJ2-2
V gene: TRBV5-1
clone size: .
D gene: TRBD1
CDR3 length: 14
CDR3 DNA: TGCGCCAGCAGTTTGAGACAGGGCGGCGGGGAGCTGTTTTTT
CDR3 protein: CASSLRQGGGELFF

J gene: TRBJ1-6
V gene: TRBV3-1/TRBV3-2
clone size: once
D gene: TRBD1
CDR3 length: 18
CDR3 DNA: TGTGCCAGCAGCCAAGGTCGTACAGGGGGCGCGGGGAGTTCACCCCTCCACTTT
CDR3 protein: CASSQGRTGGAGSSPLHF

J gene: TRBJ2-7
V gene: TRBV28
clone size: .
D gene: TRBD1
CDR3 length: 15
CDR3 DNA: TGTGCCAGCAGTTTTGGAGGACAGGGAACCGACGAGCAGTACTTC
CDR3 protein: CASSFGGQGTDEQYF

J gene: TRBJ2-1
V gene: TRBV4-2
clone size: once
D gene: .
CDR3 length: 15
CDR3 DNA: TGTGCCAGCAGCCAAGATTCGAGTAGCGTTGGTGAGCAGTTCTTC
CDR3 protein: CASSQDSSSVGEQFF

J gene: TRBJ1-1
V gene: TRBV12-3/TRBV12-4
clone size: .
D gene: .
CDR3 length: 12
CDR3 DNA: TGTGCCAGCAGTTTAGTGAGGGCTTCGGCTTTCTTT
CDR3 protein: CASSLVRASAFF

J gene: TRBJ1-2
V gene: TRBV29-1
clone size: .
D gene: TRBD1
CDR3 length: 13
CDR3 DNA: TGCAGCGCCCGGGACAGGACTAACTATGGCTACACCTTC
CDR3 protein: CSARDRTNYGYTF

J gene: TRBJ1-1
V gene: TRBV7-2
clone size: many
D gene: .
CDR3 length: 14
CDR3 DNA: TGTGCCAGCAGCCAAGGGGCAGAGAACACTGAAGCTTTCTTT
CDR3 protein: CASSQGAENTEAFF

J gene: TRBJ1-6
V gene: TRBV6-5
clone size: .
D gene: .
CDR3 length: 13
CDR3 DNA: TGTGCCAGCAGTTTGAAAGGGGATTCACCCCTCCACTTT
CDR3 protein: CASSLKGDSPLHF